Listed below are T cell receptor beta chains from one sample, sequenced in a study of cytomegalovirus exposure and HLA in healthy donors. Method: immunoSEQ multiplex PCR; TCRdb's copy keeps in-frame clones and lacks some. The top ten hold less than 3.5% of the sample, which has roughly 140,000 clones, about three fifths seen once. The sequenced material came from PBMCs. These receptor sequences come from a young woman in good health and CMV-seropositive. Each CDR3 is given with its conserved first and last residue. The D gene is left open where the match is weak. Clone size is stated in some rows and not others, as once, few, many or a class when expanded.

CASRMQGAGETQYF	TGTGCCAGCAGGATGCAGGGGGCAGGGGAGACCCAGTACTTC	TRBV6-1	TRBJ2-5	TRBD1	-
CATLDSSYEQYF	TGTGCCACCTTGGACAGTAGCTACGAGCAGTACTTC	TRBV10-3	TRBJ2-7	-	-
CASSDGQGVWKTQYF	TGTGCCAGCAGCGATGGACAGGGGGTTTGGAAGACCCAGTACTTC	TRBV11-3	TRBJ2-5	TRBD1	-
CASSPRPGLLAKNIQYF	TGTGCCAGCAGCCCTAGGCCGGGACTCCTAGCCAAAAACATTCAGTACTTC	TRBV7-9	TRBJ2-4	-	-
CASSEAFLPTSGSTDTQYF	TGTGCCAGCAGTGAAGCGTTCCTCCCGACGAGCGGAAGCACAGATACGCAGTATTTT	TRBV6-1	TRBJ2-3	-	-
CASSLARSGYTF	TGTGCCAGCAGCTTAGCGAGGTCTGGCTACACCTTC	TRBV7-9	TRBJ1-2	-	-
CASSRPTGHSNQPQHF	TGTGCCAGCAGCCGACCGACGGGTCATAGCAATCAGCCCCAGCATTTT	TRBV5-8	TRBJ1-5	-	-
CASRDRGSYEQYF	TGTGCCAGCAGGGACAGAGGGTCCTACGAGCAGTACTTC	TRBV2	TRBJ2-7	-	-
CASSEEAGYGYTF	TGCGCCAGCAGTGAGGAAGCAGGGTATGGCTACACCTTC	TRBV10-1	TRBJ1-2	-	-
CAISLAGANTGELFF	TGTGCCATCAGTTTAGCGGGAGCGAACACCGGGGAGCTGTTTTTT	TRBV10-3	TRBJ2-2	TRBD2	few
CASSLAKEETQYF	TGTGCCAGCAGCTTAGCCAAGGAGGAGACCCAGTACTTC	TRBV7-3	TRBJ2-5	-	-
CASSQDGINQPQHF	TGTGCCAGCAGCCAGGACGGGATTAATCAGCCCCAGCATTTT	TRBV6-1	TRBJ1-5	-	few
CASSIGVSGTGELFF	TGTGCCAGTAGTATAGGGGTTAGCGGGACCGGGGAGCTGTTTTTT	TRBV19	TRBJ2-2	TRBD2	-
CASSPNRAGAQSEAFF	TGTGCCAGCAGCCCGAACCGGGCAGGGGCGCAAAGTGAAGCTTTCTTT	TRBV7-9	TRBJ1-1	-	few
CASSLGPGTSEETQYF	TGTGCCAGCAGCTTAGGCCCCGGGACTAGCGAAGAGACCCAGTACTTC	TRBV11-1	TRBJ2-5	TRBD2	-
CASSPSGGAYEQYF	TGTGCCAGCAGTCCAAGCGGGGGTGCCTACGAGCAGTACTTC	TRBV27	TRBJ2-7	TRBD2	-
CASSLVGGSGEQYF	TGTGCCAGCAGCTTAGTGGGCGGGAGTGGCGAGCAGTACTTC	TRBV7-6	TRBJ2-7	TRBD2	-
CASSPLVANTEAFF	TGTGCCAGCAGTCCCCTGGTAGCGAACACTGAAGCTTTCTTT	TRBV28	TRBJ1-1	-	-
CASSIRYEQYF	TGTGCCAGCAGCATCCGGTACGAGCAGTACTTC	TRBV28	TRBJ2-7	-	-
CASRGQPTRPNYEQYF	TGTGCCAGCAGGGGACAGCCGACTCGACCGAACTACGAGCAGTACTTC	TRBV7-6	TRBJ2-7	TRBD1	few
CASSVGGTRNEQFF	TGTGCCAGCAGCGTTGGCGGGACTAGAAATGAGCAGTTCTTC	TRBV5-4	TRBJ2-1	TRBD2	-
CASSLARDTKWGYTF	TGCGCCAGCAGCTTGGCCCGGGACACCAAGTGGGGCTACACCTTC	TRBV5-1	TRBJ1-2	-	-
CASSIEASQHF	TGTGCCAGTAGTATAGAGGCATCCCAGCATTTT	TRBV19	TRBJ1-5	-	few
CAIAGGLNIEAFF	TGTGCCATCGCTGGCGGTCTGAACATTGAAGCTTTCTTT	TRBV10-3	TRBJ1-1	-	-
CASGSWIGDEQFF	TGCGCCAGCGGGAGTTGGATCGGCGATGAGCAGTTCTTC	TRBV5-1	TRBJ2-1	-	-
CASSLGIGDQPQHF	TGTGCCAGCAGCTTGGGGATCGGGGATCAGCCCCAGCATTTT	TRBV5-4	TRBJ1-5	-	many
CASSLPPTPGNTIYF	TGTGCCAGCAGCTTACCTCCTACTCCCGGAAACACCATATATTTT	TRBV7-9	TRBJ1-3	-	-
CASSGRLFSYEQYF	TGTGCCAGCAGTGGACGACTGTTCTCCTACGAGCAGTACTTC	TRBV6-1	TRBJ2-7	-	once
CASSQDAPGQNLNYGYTF	TGCGCCAGCAGCCAAGATGCCCCCGGACAGAATCTGAACTATGGCTACACCTTC	TRBV4-1	TRBJ1-2	-	-
CASSPRSAKSNQPQHF	TGTGCCAGCAGCCCAAGGAGCGCGAAAAGCAATCAGCCCCAGCATTTT	TRBV13	TRBJ1-5	-	few
CATRNRVYSGNTIYF	TGTGCCACTCGGAACAGAGTTTACTCTGGAAACACCATATATTTT	TRBV6-5	TRBJ1-3	-	-
CAWRLQGYRSTDTQYF	TGTGCCTGGAGGTTACAGGGGTACAGGAGCACAGATACGCAGTATTTT	TRBV30	TRBJ2-3	TRBD1	-
CASSLGGASTDTQYF	TGTGCCAGCAGCTTAGGGGGCGCTAGCACAGATACGCAGTATTTT	TRBV7-9	TRBJ2-3	-	few
CASSPNSGRSEQYF	TGTGCCAGCAGCCCTAATAGCGGGAGGTCCGAGCAGTACTTC	TRBV7-2	TRBJ2-7	TRBD2	-
CASSHRPPGLANTGELFF	TGCGCCAGCAGCCACCGGCCCCCGGGACTAGCGAACACCGGGGAGCTGTTTTTT	TRBV4-1	TRBJ2-2	TRBD2	-
CASSPLRTSGGRYNEQFF	TGTGCCAGCAGCCCTCTTCGGACTAGCGGGGGGCGCTACAATGAGCAGTTCTTC	TRBV7-2	TRBJ2-1	TRBD2	-
CASRLDRDTPFYGYTF	TGTGCCAGCAGACTGGACAGGGATACCCCCTTCTATGGCTACACCTTC	TRBV13	TRBJ1-2	TRBD1	few
CASSAGGRTNTEAFF	TGTGCCAGCAGCGCGGGGGGTCGTACTAACACTGAAGCTTTCTTT	TRBV7-8	TRBJ1-1	-	-
CASSLGQVLNSPLHF	TGTGCCAGCAGCTTAGGTCAGGTCTTGAATTCACCCCTCCACTTT	TRBV7-9	TRBJ1-6	-	few
CASSGGGRTGELFF	TGTGCCAGCAGCGGGGGGGGGAGAACCGGGGAGCTGTTTTTT	TRBV9	TRBJ2-2	TRBD2	-